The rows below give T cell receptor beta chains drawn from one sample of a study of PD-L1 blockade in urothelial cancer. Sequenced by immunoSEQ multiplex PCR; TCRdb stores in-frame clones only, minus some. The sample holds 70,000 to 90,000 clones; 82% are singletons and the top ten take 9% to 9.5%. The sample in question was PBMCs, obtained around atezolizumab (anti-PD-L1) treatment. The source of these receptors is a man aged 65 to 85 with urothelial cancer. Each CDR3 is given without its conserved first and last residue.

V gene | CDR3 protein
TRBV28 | ASSLEEGQPQH
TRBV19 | ATKRTGPTNEKLF
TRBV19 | ASSIGTYSGNTIY
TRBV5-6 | ASSFKRNEQY
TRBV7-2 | ASSPGTSGTYEQY
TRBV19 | ASRTGDLNTEAF
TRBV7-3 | ASSPPDREETQY
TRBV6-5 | ASNRQGNTEAF
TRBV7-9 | ASSLAGGGQPQH
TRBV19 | ASSRDRGAYNEQF
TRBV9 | ASSRYGGGGELF
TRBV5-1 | ASSASGTANYNEQF
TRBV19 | ASSIFTSGRALADTQY
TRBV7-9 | ASSLRDRGQETQY
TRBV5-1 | ASSLGSGFEQF
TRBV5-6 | ASSLPGGHTEAF
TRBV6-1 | ASSLTGRYEQY
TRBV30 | AWSTGTGTREAF
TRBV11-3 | ASSSRLAGEETQY
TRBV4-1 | ASSLSGGNTIY
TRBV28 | ASSSSGDLSYEQY
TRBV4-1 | ASSQAGEGTEAF
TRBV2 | ASSLGETQY
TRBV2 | ASSLDTNYGYT
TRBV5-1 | ASSRDGQGTPGNTIY
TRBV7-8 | ASSGSGGRNSPLH
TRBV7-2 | ASSPRGELF
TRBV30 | AWSSPGSGYRTDTQY
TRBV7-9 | ASSIHREGGTEAF
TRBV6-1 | ASSGAQNRKLF
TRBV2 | ASTMESNQPQH
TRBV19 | ASSTPGGGGLAKNIQY
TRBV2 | ASSGDSQETQY
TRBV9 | ASSVGASGKVEQY
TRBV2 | ASRGRTNQETQY
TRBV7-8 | ASSLTSSYEQY
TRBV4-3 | ASSQDSGNWEQF
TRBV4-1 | ASTYDGGGTEAF